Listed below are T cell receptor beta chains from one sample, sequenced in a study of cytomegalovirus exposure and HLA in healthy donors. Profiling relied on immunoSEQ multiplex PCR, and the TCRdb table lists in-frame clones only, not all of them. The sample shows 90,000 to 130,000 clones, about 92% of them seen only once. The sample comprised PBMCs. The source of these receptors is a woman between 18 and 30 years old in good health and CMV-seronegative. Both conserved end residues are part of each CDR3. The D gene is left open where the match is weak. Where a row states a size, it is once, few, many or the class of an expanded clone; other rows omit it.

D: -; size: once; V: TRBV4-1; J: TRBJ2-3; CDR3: CASSLPQGADTQYF; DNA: TGCGCCAGCAGCCTTCCCCAAGGGGCAGATACGCAGTATTTT
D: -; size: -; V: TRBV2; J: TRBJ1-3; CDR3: CASSAQGRSGNTIYF; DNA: TGTGCCAGCAGTGCTCAGGGCAGGTCCGGAAACACCATATATTTT
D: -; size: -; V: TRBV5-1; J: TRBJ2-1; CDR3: CASSLAGQTAYNEQFF; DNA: TGCGCCAGCAGCTTGGCGGGTCAGACGGCCTACAATGAGCAGTTCTTC
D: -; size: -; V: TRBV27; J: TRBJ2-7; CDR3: CASSFGGRDYEQYF; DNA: TGTGCCAGCAGTTTTGGGGGCAGAGACTACGAGCAGTACTTC
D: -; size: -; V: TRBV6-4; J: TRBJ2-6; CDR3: CASSGGDSRSGANVLTF; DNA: TGTGCCAGCAGCGGGGGGGACAGTCGCTCTGGGGCCAACGTCCTGACTTTC
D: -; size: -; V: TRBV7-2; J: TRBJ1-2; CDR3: CASSLYSSRYTF; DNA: TGTGCCAGCAGCTTATATAGTTCGCGCTACACCTTC
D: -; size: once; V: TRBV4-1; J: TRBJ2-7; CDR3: CASSQEHHGQSYEQYF; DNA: TGCGCCAGCAGCCAAGAGCACCACGGACAATCCTACGAGCAGTACTTC
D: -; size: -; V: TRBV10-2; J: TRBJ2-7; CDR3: CASSDPGYEQYF; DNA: TGCGCCAGCAGTGATCCAGGCTACGAGCAGTACTTC
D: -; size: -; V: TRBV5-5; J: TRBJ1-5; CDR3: CASSLEVGIVLGGITQPQHF; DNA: TGTGCCAGCAGCTTGGAGGTGGGGATCGTCCTCGGGGGGATAACTCAGCCCCAGCATTTT
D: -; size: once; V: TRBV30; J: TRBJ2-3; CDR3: CAWTPPSDTQYF; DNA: TGTGCCTGGACCCCCCCGTCCGATACGCAGTATTTT
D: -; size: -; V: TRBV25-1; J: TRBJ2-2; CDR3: CASSEFLSDTNTGELFF; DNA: TGTGCCAGCAGTGAATTCCTCAGTGACACGAACACCGGGGAGCTGTTTTTT
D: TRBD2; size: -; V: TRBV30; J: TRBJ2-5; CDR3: CAWSLAGGWVGTQYF; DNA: TGTGCCTGGAGTTTAGCGGGAGGCTGGGTGGGGACCCAGTACTTC
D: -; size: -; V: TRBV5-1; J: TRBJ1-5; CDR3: CASSLEGGNQPQHF; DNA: TGCGCCAGCAGCTTGGAGGGAGGCAATCAGCCCCAGCATTTT
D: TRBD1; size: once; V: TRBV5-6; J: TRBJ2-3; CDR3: CASSRDRGRGTDTQYF; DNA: TGTGCCAGCAGCAGAGACAGGGGGCGAGGGACAGATACGCAGTATTTT
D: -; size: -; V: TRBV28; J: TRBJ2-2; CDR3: CASSFRLGELFF; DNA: TGTGCCAGCAGTTTCCGACTCGGGGAGCTGTTTTTT
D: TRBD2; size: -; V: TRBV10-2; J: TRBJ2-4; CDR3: CASSESRGGGADGKNIQYF; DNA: TGCGCCAGCAGTGAGTCGAGGGGCGGGGGGGCCGATGGCAAAAACATTCAGTACTTC
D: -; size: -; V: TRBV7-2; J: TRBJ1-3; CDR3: CASSLSLSGNTIYF; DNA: TGTGCCAGCAGCTTGTCTCTCTCTGGAAACACCATATATTTT
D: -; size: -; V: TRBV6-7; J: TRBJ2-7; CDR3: CASSYLPGDGEQYF; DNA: TGTGCCAGCAGTTACTTACCGGGGGACGGCGAGCAGTACTTC
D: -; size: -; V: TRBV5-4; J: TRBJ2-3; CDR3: CASSSLERGANTDTQYF; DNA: TGTGCCAGCAGCTCTTTGGAACGGGGGGCTAACACAGATACGCAGTATTTT
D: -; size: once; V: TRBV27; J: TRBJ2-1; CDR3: CASSLDHSNDNEQFF; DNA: TGTGCCAGCAGTTTAGATCACAGTAATGACAATGAGCAGTTCTTC
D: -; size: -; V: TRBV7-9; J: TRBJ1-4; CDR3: CASSFVATNEKLFF; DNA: TGTGCCAGCAGTTTTGTCGCGACTAATGAAAAACTGTTTTTT
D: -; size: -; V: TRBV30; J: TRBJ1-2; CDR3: CAWGPDYGYTF; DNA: TGTGCCTGGGGCCCAGACTATGGCTACACCTTC
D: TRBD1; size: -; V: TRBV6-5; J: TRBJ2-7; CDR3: CASSYDRGSYEQYF; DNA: TGTGCCAGCAGTTATGACAGGGGGTCCTACGAGCAGTACTTC
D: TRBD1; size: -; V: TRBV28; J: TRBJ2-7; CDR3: CASSKTGTDYEQYF; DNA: TGTGCCAGCAGTAAAACCGGGACAGACTACGAGCAGTACTTC
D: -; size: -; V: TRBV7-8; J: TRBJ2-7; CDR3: CASSLRLNSYEQYF; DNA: TGTGCCAGCAGCTTAAGACTGAACTCCTACGAGCAGTACTTC
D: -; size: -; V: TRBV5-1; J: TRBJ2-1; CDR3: CASRNDLSSYNEQFF; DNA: TGCGCCAGCAGGAATGACTTGAGCTCCTACAATGAGCAGTTCTTC
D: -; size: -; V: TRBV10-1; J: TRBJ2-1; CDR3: CASSEGVGGISYNEQFF; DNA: TGCGCCAGCAGTGAGGGGGTCGGGGGAATCTCCTACAATGAGCAGTTCTTC
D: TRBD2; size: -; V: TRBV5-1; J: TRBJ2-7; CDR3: CASSLDTSGSSYEQYF; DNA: TGCGCCAGCAGCTTGGACACTAGCGGGAGCTCCTACGAGCAGTACTTC
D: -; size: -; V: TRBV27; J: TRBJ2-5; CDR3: CASSVDWFGETQYF; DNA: TGTGCCAGCAGTGTGGACTGGTTTGGGGAGACCCAGTACTTC
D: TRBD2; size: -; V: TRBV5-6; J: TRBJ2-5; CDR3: CASSPSRGGLVETQYF; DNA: TGTGCCAGCAGCCCAAGCCGGGGGGGCCTTGTGGAGACCCAGTACTTC
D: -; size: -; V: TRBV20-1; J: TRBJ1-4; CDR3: CSARDREKLFF; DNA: TGCAGTGCTAGAGACAGGGAAAAACTGTTTTTT
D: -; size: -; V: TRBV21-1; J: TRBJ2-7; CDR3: CASSKRDIRNEQYF; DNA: TGTGCCAGCAGCAAGCGAGATATCAGGAACGAGCAGTACTTC
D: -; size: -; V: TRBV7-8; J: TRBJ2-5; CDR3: CASKLGGTQYF; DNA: TGTGCCAGCAAACTAGGAGGTACCCAGTACTTC
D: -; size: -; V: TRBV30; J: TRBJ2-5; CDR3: CAWRDGGAGETQYF; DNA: TGTGCCTGGAGGGATGGTGGGGCCGGGGAGACCCAGTACTTC
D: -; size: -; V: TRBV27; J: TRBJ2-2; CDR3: CASSLNTGELFF; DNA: TGTGCCAGCAGTCTAAACACCGGGGAGCTGTTTTTT
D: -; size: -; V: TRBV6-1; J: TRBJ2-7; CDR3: CAGRADGTYEQYF; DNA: TGTGCCGGAAGAGCGGACGGTACCTACGAGCAGTACTTC
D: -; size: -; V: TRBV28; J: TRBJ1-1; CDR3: CASKATGYTEAFF; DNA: TGTGCCAGCAAAGCAACAGGGTACACTGAAGCTTTCTTT
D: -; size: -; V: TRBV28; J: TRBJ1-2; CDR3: CASRDASTGGYTF; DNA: TGTGCCAGCAGAGACGCCTCCACGGGGGGCTACACCTTC
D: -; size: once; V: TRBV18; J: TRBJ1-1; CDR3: CASSPTGQDTEAFF; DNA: TGTGCCAGCTCACCAACCGGTCAGGACACTGAAGCTTTCTTT
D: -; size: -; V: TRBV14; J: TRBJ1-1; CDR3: CASSPPEDTEAFF; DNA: TGTGCCAGCAGTCCCCCGGAGGACACTGAAGCTTTCTTT
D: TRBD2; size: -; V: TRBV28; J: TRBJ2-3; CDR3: CASRGAGGRDTQYF; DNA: TGTGCCAGCAGGGGAGCGGGAGGCAGGGATACGCAGTATTTT
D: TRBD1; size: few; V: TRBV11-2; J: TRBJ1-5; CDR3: CASSLTRTGGNNQPQHF; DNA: TGTGCCAGCAGCCTCACGAGGACAGGGGGTAACAATCAGCCCCAGCATTTT